These T cell receptor beta chains were read from a single sample in a study of cytomegalovirus exposure and HLA in healthy donors. Method: immunoSEQ multiplex PCR; TCRdb's copy keeps in-frame clones and lacks some. The sample holds some 100,000 clones; approximately 81% are singletons and the top ten take roughly 13%. Sequencing input: PBMCs. These receptors were obtained from a male donor in good health and CMV-seropositive. The CDR3 runs from the conserved cysteine through the conserved F or W.

TRBJ1-4,TRBV5-4,CASSLARTNEKLFF
TRBJ2-1,TRBV7-9,CASSLGTSGGYNEQFF
TRBJ1-1,TRBV7-9,CASSLIGGAFF
TRBJ2-1,TRBV4-2,CASSQGTSGGYNEQFF
TRBJ2-7,TRBV6-6,CASNKEGQSYEQYF
TRBJ2-7,TRBV7-9,CASTFSYEQYF
TRBJ2-7,TRBV6-5,CASSTGTAYEQYF
TRBJ1-1,TRBV5-1,CASRADLNTEAFF
TRBJ1-2,TRBV5-4,CASSLDGRGREGYTF
TRBJ2-3,TRBV5-1,CASSLEIGGTDTQYF
TRBJ1-5,TRBV19,CASSTPGQGGNQPQHF
TRBJ1-2,TRBV11-3,CASSGRTGLNYGYTF
TRBJ2-3,TRBV7-6,CASLRFGGEYF
TRBJ1-2,TRBV6-5,CASSYSAGAEYGYTF
TRBJ2-7,TRBV5-1,CASSLASGHPREQYF
TRBJ1-4,TRBV2,CASSDEATNEKLFF
TRBJ2-1,TRBV7-2,CASSLPPRGNEQFF
TRBJ2-3,TRBV5-6,CASSLYERTSTDTQYF
TRBJ1-2,TRBV28,CASSRPLQGVPYGYTF
TRBJ1-5,TRBV7-9,CSSSQAGTGNQPQHF
TRBJ1-1,TRBV5-1,CASSFSAMNTEAFF
TRBJ2-2,TRBV6-4,CASSPSGGGTGELFF
TRBJ1-1,TRBV11-2,CASSYMTVNTEAFF